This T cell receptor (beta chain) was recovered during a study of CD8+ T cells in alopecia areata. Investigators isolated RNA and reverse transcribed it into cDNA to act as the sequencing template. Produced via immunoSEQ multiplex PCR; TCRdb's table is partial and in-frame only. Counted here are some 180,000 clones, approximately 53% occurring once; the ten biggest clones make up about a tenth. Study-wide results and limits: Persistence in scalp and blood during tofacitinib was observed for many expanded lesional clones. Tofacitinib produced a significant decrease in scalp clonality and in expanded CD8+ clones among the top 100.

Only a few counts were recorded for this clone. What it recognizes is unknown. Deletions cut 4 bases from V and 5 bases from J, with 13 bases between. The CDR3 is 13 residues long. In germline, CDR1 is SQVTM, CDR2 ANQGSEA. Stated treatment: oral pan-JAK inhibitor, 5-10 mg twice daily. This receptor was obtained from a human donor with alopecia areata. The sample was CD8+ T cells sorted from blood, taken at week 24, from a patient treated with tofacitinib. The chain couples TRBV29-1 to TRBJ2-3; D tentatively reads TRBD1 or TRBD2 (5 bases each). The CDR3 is CSVGDRSVDTQYF. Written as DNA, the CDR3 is TGCAGCGTTGGGGACCGTAGCGTAGATACGCAGTATTTT.